This TCR beta chain was identified in a study of T cells after posttransplantation cyclophosphamide (dated by TCRdb to about 2016). In the study overall: The study tracked T cell repertoire reconstitution by TRB sequencing after myeloablative bone marrow transplantation using posttransplantation cyclophosphamide as GVHD prophylaxis. Samples from under 40 PTCy-treated patients, along with samples from around 16 of their related bone marrow donors, underwent antigen receptor sequencing. TRB sequencing was also done on up to roughly 3 additional blood samples from 2 to 5.2 years after transplant in 3 patients, and on pretransplant blood from a handful of patients. Public TRB sequences were checked against a database of over 3,500 sequences associated with responses to pathogens, tumor antigens, self-antigens and alloantigens. Because TRA and TRB clonality correlated tightly in roughly ten samples, later TCR analyses were limited to TRB. TRB sequencing was performed on blood from all 35 or so PTCy patients with 1-year posttransplant specimens. What the research found in general, with its limitations: The TRB repertoires of T cells infiltrating skin or GI tract showed only limited overlap with the TRB repertoires of T cells in blood. Across under 50 patients, recipient CMV seropositivity and CMV reactivation were highly associated with TRB clonality; PTCy diversity was similar to CNI/methotrexate controls. Donor-recipient similarity was low at 1-2 months but increased during the first year, and donor CD8+ memory clones often dominated later blood repertoires.

Genomic DNA was used for TRB sequencing, which was performed with the immunoSEQ assay at survey resolution or with the hsTCRB kit. Regarding the original processing steps: The immunoSEQ software handled the initial read processing, while the LymphoSeq R package was used for the repertoire analyses. Clonality was computed as 1 minus normalized Shannon entropy, and a Gini coefficient was also calculated for each TRB dataset. To infer phenotypes in unsorted samples, TRB sequences from sorted subsets of the recipient or donor were mapped onto the unsorted samples of the same recipient. The clones in this table, taken by TCRdb from immuneACCESS, are in-frame only. Not every clone is retained; where verified, under half of the shortfall comes from an unresolved V gene, and the cause of the rest is unknown. D and trimming come from the DNA, and the V and J calls and clone size come from that table. For this sample there are roughly 21,000 clones; 95% to 99% appear just once. Of the sample, under 0.15% is held by the ten largest clones.

The germline V gene provides CDR1 MGHRA and CDR2 YSYEKL. The CDR3 contains 14 residues, cysteine and phenylalanine counted. The entry retains the CDR3 DNA only, 42 bases that are in frame from base 1. V sheds 2 bases and J sheds 0 bases, leaving 5 bases between their ends. For this clone: Its antigen remains unidentified. Per-nucleotide qualities are absent, and no much larger clonotype sits a single base away.

Peripheral blood samples were provided by related bone marrow donors on the day of marrow donation. To count as naive, T cells had to be viable CD3+CD4+ or CD3+CD8+ cells with a CCR7+CD45RA+CD45RO-CD95-CD27+CD28+ profile. Mononuclear cells from peripheral blood and bone marrow were separated by Ficoll-Hypaque density centrifugation and then cryopreserved. CD4+ and CD8+ T cells, including naive and memory subsets, were sorted by FACS using a FACSAria II. The source material was naive CD8+ T cells sorted from PBMCs. This TCR was recovered from a man in his forties or fifties in good health, CMV-negative, and a related stem cell transplant donor. The V and J segments used are TRBV4-1 and TRBJ1-3, with the D gene uncertain. The nucleotide sequence reads as follows: TGCGCCAGCAGCCAAAAGAGCTCTGGAAACACCATATATTTT. Protein translation: CASSQKSSGNTIYF.